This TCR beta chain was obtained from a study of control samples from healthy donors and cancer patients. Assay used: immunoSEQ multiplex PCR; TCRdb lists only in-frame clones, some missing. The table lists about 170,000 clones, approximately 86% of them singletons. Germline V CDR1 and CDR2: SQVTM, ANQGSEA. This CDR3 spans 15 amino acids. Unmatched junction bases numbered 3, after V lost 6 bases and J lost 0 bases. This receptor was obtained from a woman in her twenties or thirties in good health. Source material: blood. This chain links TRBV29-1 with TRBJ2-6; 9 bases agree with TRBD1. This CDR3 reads CSVPGQGSGANVLTF. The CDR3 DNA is TGCAGCGTCCCGGGACAGGGCTCTGGGGCCAACGTCCTGACTTTC. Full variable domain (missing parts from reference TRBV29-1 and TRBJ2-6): SAVISQKPSRDICQRGTSLTIQCQVDSQVTMMFWYRQQPGQSLTLIATANQGSEATYESGFVIDKFPISRPNLTFSTLTVSNMSPEDSSIYLCSVPGQGSGANVLTFGAGSRLTVL.